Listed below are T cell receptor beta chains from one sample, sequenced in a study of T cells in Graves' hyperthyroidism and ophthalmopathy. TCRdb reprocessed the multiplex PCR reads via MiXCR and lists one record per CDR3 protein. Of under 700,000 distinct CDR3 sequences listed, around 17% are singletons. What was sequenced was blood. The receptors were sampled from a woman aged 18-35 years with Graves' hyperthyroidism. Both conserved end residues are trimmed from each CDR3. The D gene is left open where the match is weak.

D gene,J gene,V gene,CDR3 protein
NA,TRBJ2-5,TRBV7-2,ASSRAGPGAHQETQY
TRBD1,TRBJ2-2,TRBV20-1,SARRTGGADTGELF
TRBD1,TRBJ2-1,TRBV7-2,ASRPQGAAEQF
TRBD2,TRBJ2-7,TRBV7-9,ASSPSGDPDPSGQY
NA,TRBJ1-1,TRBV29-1,SVEVQNYEAF
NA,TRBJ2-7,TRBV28,ASSLGRRGLEQY
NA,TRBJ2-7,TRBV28,ASSFPRAYEQY
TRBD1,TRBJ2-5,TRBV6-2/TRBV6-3,ASKTPKGQIKETQY
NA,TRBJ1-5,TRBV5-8,ASSLEGGVMPQH
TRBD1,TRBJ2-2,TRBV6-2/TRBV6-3,ASSPGQGTTGELF
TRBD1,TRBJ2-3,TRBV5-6,ASSPTTGQGPTDTQY
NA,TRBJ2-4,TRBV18,ASSQDPWDIQY
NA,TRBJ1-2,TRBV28,ASSSGTKQGYT
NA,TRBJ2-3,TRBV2,ASFLTRGTQY
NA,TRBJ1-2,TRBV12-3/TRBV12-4,ASSFEDPNYGYT
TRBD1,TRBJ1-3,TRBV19,ASSLADRPGNTIY
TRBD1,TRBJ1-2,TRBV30,VWWAGQGGRYWYGYT
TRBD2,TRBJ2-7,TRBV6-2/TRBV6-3,ASSSSGGTYEQY
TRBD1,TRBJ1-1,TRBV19,ASSIGPIGTVRPGGTEAF
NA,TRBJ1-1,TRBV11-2,ASSTTLTRKNTEAF
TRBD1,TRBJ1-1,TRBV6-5,ACGYPSGGLRTEAF
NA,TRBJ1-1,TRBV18,ASSPQGNPNTEAF
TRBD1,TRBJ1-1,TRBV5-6,ASSSGTGGLHTEAF
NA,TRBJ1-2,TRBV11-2,ASSLEGRGYT
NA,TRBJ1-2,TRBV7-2,ASSSGLGSYT
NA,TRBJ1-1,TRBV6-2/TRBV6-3,ASRAPGEAF
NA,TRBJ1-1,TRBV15,ATSRDLLVLSSGTEAF
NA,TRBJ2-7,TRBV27,ASRDGAYEQY
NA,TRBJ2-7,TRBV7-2,ASSSSGTSTYEQY
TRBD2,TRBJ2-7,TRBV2,ASSRTSGSYEQY
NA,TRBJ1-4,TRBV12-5,ASGLVLGRGGGPNEKLF
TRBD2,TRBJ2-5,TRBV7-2,ASSSSTSGGETQY
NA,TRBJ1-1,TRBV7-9,ASSLEATGEAF
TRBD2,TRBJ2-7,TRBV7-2,ASSVSAGASYEQY
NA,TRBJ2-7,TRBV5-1,ASSLALNSYEQY
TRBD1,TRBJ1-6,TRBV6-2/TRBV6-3,ASIDRGRFNSPLH
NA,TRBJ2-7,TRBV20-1,SASRQGITYEQY
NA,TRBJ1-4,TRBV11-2,ASSSYPGEKLF
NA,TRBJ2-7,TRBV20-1,SARNGQNTYEQY
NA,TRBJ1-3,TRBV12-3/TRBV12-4,ASTGPGNTIY
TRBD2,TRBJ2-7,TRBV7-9,ASSPGTSGRHEQY
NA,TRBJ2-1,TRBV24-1,ATSELGLGGEQF
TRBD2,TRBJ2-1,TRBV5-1,ASSFASGRGSYEQF
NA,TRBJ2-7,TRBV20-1,SARVEDYEQY
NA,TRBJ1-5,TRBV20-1,SARAPGQPQH
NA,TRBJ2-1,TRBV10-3,AISEWDSSYNEQF
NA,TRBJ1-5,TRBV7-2,ASSLGGFDQPQH
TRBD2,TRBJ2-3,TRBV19,ASTPSLAGSTDTQY
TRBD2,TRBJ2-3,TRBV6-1,ASSPGGLAGADTQY
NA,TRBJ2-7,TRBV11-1,ASSSRSSYEQY
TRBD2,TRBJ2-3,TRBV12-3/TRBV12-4,ASSSRKTSGISITDTQY
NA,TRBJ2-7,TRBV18,ASSQGAYEQY
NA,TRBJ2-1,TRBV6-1,ASKSAGLGVDNEQF
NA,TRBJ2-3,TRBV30,AWRGQTGYTDTQY
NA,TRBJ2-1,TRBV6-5,ASSYSTPGSSGEQF
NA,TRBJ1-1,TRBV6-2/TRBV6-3,ASSSGRVRRTEAF
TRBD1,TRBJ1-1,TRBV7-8,ASSTNRGPNTEAF